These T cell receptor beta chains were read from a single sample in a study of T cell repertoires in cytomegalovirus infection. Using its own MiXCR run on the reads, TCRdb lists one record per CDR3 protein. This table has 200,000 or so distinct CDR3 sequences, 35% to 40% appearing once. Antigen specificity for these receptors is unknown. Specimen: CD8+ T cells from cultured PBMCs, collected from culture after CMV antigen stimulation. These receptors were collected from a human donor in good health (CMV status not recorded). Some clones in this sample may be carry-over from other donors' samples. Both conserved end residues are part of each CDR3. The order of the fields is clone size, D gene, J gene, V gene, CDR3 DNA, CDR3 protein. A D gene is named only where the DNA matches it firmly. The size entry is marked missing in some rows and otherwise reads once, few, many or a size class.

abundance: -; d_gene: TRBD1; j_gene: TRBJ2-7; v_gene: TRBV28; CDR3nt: TGTGCCAGCAGTTTACCTCCCGGGACAGAGCAAGCCTACGAGCAGTACTTC; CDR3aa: CASSLPPGTEQAYEQYF
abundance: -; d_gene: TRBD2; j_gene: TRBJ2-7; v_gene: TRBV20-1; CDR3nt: TGCAGTGCTAGATCTAGCGGGGACGACTACGAGCAGTACTTC; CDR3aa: CSARSSGDDYEQYF
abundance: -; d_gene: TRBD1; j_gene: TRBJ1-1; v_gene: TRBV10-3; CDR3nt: TGTGCCATCAGTGAGTCTTACGACAGGGGAGCTGAAGCTTTCTTT; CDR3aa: CAISESYDRGAEAFF
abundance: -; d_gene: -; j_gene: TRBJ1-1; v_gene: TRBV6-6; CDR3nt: TGTGCCAGCAGTTACTCGAAAGCGAACACTGAAGCTTTCTTT; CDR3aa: CASSYSKANTEAFF
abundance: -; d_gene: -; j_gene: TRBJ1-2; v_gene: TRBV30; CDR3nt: TGTGCCTGGAGTTGGGACACGTACTATGGCTACACCTTC; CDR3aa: CAWSWDTYYGYTF
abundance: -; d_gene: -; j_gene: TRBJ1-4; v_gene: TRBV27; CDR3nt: TGTGCCAGCAGTTCCGGGACGGCTTGGAATGAAAAACTGTTTTTT; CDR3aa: CASSSGTAWNEKLFF
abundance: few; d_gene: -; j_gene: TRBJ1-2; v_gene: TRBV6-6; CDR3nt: TGTGCCAGCAGCCTTACCACGGCCCCCTATGGCTACACCTTC; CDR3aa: CASSLTTAPYGYTF
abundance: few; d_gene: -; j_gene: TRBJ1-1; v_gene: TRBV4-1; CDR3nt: TGCGCCAGCAGCCAAGGGTGGGGGGGCAGGAACACTGAAGCTTTCTTT; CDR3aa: CASSQGWGGRNTEAFF
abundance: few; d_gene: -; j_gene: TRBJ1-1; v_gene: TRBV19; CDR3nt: TGTGCCAGTAGTAGGACAGTGAACACTGAAGCTTTCTTT; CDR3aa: CASSRTVNTEAFF
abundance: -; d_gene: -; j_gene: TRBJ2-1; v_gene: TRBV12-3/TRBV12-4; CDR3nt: TGTGCCAGCAGTTTATGGGGCGGGGACTCAAGAATAAACAATGAGCAGTTCTTC; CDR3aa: CASSLWGGDSRINNEQFF
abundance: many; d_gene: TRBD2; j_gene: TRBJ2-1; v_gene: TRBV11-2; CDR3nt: TGTGCCAGCAGCTTACGGGCTAGCGGGAGGGCTATCTTGGATGAGCAGTTCTTC; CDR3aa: CASSLRASGRAILDEQFF
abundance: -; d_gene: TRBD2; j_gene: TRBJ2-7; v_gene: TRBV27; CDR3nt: TGTGCCAGCAGTTCCGGACTAGCTTTCTACGAGCAGTACTTC; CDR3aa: CASSSGLAFYEQYF
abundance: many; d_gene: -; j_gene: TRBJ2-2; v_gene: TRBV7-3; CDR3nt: TGTGCCAGCAGCTTTGTCTCGGGGGTCTTGGGGATTTCGTCCGGGGAGCTGTTTTTT; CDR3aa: CASSFVSGVLGISSGELFF
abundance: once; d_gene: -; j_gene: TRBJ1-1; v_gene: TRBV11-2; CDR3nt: TGTGCCAGCACCGGGGGGGGGAGGAGGCTTGACGACACTGAAGCTTTCTTT; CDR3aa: CASTGGGRRLDDTEAFF
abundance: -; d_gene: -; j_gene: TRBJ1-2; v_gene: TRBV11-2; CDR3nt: TGTGCCAGCAGCTTATCGTATATGACAGGCGGCCAAGGGGGCTACACCTTC; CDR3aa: CASSLSYMTGGQGGYTF
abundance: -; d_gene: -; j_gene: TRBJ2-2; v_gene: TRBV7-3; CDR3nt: TGTGCCAGCAGCTCGGGGGCCGGCTCCGGGGAGCTGTTTTTT; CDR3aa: CASSSGAGSGELFF
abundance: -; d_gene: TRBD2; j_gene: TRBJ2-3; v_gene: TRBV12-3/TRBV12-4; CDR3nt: TGTGCCAGCAGTCCCTCTTTCGGAGTGACTAGCGGGGGGCCTAAACCTAGCACAGATACGCAGTATTTT; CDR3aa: CASSPSFGVTSGGPKPSTDTQYF
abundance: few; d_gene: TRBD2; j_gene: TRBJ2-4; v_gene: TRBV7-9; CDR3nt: TGTGCCAGCAGCCCGGGGACTAGCGGGATGCCCAAAAACATTCAGTACTTC; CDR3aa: CASSPGTSGMPKNIQYF
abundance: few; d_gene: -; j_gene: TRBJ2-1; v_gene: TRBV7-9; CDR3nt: TGTGCCAGCAGCTTAGATTCCGGGGTCAGTGAGCAGTTCTTC; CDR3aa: CASSLDSGVSEQFF
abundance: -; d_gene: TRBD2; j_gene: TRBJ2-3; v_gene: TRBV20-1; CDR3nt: TGCAGTGCCCCTGAAATGGGCGGGAGGGCCAGAACAGATACGCAGTATTTT; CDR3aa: CSAPEMGGRARTDTQYF
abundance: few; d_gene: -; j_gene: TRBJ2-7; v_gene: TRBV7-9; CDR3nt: TGTGCCAGCAGCCATTTAAATGACGGACTCTACGAGCAGTACTTC; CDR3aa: CASSHLNDGLYEQYF
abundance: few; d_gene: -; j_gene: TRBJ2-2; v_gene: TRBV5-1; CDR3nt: TGCGCCAGCAGCGTGAACACCGGGGAGCTGTTTTTT; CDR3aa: CASSVNTGELFF
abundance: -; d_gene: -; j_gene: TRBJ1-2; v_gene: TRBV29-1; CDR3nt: TGCAGCGCCGACCCGGACAGTCCTAGCGGCTACACCTTC; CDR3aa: CSADPDSPSGYTF
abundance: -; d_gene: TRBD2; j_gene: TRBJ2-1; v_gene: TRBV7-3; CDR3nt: TGTGCCAGCAGCTTAAGACTAGCGGGATGGGGCAATGAGCAGTTCTTC; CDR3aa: CASSLRLAGWGNEQFF
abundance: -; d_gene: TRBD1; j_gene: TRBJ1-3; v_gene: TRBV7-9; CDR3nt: TGTGCCAGCACTTCCGGGACAGATGACAACAGGGGAAACACCATATATTTT; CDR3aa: CASTSGTDDNRGNTIYF
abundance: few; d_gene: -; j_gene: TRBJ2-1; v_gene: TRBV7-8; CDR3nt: TGTGCCAGCAGAAACCGGAGGGGCAATGAGCAGTTCTTC; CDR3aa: CASRNRRGNEQFF
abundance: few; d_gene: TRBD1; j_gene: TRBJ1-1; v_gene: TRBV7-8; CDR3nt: TGTGCCAGCAGCTCTGGGGCCGGGACAGAGAACACTGAAGCTTTCTTT; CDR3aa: CASSSGAGTENTEAFF
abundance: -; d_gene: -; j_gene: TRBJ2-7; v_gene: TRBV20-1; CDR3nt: TGCAGTGCTAGAGATCAGAGCTCCTACGAGCAGTACTTC; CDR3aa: CSARDQSSYEQYF
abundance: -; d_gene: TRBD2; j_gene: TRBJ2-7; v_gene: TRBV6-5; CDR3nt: TGTGCCAGCAGTTACTCGGGGGAGGGTCGGGAGCAGTACTTC; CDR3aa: CASSYSGEGREQYF
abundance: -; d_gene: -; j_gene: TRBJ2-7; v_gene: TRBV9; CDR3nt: TGTGCCAGCAGCCCCCTCAAGGAGGAAGTCGAGCAGTACTTC; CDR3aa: CASSPLKEEVEQYF
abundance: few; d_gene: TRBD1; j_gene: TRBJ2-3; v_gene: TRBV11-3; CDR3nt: TGTGCCAGCAGCCCTCGGGACAGGGGGACAGATACGCAGTATTTT; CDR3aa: CASSPRDRGTDTQYF